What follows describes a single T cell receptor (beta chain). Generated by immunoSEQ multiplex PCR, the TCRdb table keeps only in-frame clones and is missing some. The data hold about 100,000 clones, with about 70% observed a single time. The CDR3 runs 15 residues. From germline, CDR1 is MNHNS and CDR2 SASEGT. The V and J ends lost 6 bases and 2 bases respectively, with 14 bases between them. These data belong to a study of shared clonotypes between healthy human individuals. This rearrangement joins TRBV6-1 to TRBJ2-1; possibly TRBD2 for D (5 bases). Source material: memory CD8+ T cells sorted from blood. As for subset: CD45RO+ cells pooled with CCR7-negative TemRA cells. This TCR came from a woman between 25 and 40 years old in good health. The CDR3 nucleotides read TGTGCCAGCAGGCAGGAGGCGGAACCCTACAATGAGCAGTTCTTC. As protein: CASRQEAEPYNEQFF.